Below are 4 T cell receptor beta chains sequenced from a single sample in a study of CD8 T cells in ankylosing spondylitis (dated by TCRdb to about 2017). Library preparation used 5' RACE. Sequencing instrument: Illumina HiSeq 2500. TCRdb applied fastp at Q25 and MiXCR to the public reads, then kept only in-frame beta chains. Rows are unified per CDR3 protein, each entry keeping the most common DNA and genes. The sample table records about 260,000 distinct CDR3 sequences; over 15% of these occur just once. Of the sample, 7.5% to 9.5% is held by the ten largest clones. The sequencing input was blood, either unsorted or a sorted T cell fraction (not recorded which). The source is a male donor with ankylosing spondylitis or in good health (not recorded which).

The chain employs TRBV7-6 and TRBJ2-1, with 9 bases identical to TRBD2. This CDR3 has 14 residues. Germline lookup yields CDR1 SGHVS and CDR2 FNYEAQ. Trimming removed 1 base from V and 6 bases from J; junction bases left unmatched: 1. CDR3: CASSLGTSANEQFF. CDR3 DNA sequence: TGTGCCAGCAGCTTAGGGACTAGCGCCAATGAGCAGTTCTTC.

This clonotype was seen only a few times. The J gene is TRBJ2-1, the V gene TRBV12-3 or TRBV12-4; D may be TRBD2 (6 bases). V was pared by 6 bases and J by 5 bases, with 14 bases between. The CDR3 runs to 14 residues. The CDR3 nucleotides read TGTGCCAGCAGCCGACGGGGCGGGGACAATGAGCAGTTCTTC. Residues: CASSRRGGDNEQFF.

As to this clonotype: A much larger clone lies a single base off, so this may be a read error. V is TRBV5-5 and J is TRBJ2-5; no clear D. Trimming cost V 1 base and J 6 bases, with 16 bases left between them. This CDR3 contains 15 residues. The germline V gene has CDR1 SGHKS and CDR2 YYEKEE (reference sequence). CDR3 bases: TGTGCCAGCAGCTTGTCAGTTGCTCCACAAAAGACCCAGTACTTC. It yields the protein CASSLSVAPQKTQYF. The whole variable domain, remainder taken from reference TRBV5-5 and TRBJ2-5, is DAGVTQSPTHLIKTRGQQVTLRCSPISGHKSVSWYQQVLGQGPQFIFQYYEKEERGRGNFPDRFSARQFPNYSSELNVNALLLGDSALYLCASSLSVAPQKTQYFGPGTRLLVL.

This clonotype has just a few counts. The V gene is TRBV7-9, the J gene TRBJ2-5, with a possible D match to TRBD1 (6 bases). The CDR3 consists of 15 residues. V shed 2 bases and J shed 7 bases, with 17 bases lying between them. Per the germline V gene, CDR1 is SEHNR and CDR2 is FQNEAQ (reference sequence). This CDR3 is CASSLFDRFGGTQYF. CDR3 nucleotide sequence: TGTGCCAGCAGCTTATTCGACAGGTTCGGCGGGACCCAGTACTTC.